This TCR beta chain appears in the sequencing data of a study of blood T cell repertoires in COVID-19. Study in general: Sites across the United States, Italy and Spain contributed samples from acute and convalescent COVID-19. Nucleic acid was either cDNA or gDNA, and it came from T cells, B-cell-depleted T cells, or PBMCs.

In the original processing: Estimated nucleated cell counts came from reference gene primer amplification. Libraries were prepared by immunoSEQ multiplex PCR; TCRdb keeps only in-frame clonotypes and omits some of them. The D gene and trimming were derived from the DNA, and the V and J assignments and clone size from that table. This sample has about 340,000 clones; approximately 90% occur once, and the top ten carry roughly 3.3%. The V gene end was trimmed by 6 bases and the J gene end by 5 bases; junction bases not matched to a gene: 11. From germline, CDR1 is SGHTA and CDR2 FQGNSA. CDR3 length equals 16 residues.

This rearrangement joins TRBV7-2 to TRBJ2-1; TRBD2 aligns across 9 bases. The clonotype was recovered from a woman under 30 who had recovered from COVID-19. The source material was peripheral blood. The CDR3 sequence: CASRRLSGRPDNEQFF. CDR3 bases: TGTGCCAGCAGACGATTAAGCGGGAGGCCTGACAATGAGCAGTTCTTC.